This is a list of T cell receptor beta chains from one sample in a study of blood T cells in healthy people across ages. In TCRdb, the 5' RACE reads were re-called with MiXCR into one record per CDR3 protein. The profile shows 800,000 or so distinct CDR3 sequences, about 62% of them singletons. Sequencing was done on a sample of blood. These receptors came from a man aged 30-40 years in good health. CDR3s include the opening cysteine and the closing phenylalanine or tryptophan. Fields, in order: V gene, J gene, clone size, D gene, CDR3 length, CDR3 DNA, CDR3 protein. D genes are given only for firm matches. A clone size is listed for some rows: how often the clone was seen (once, few, many), or a class if it is expanded.

TRBV9	TRBJ2-7	NA	TRBD1	16	TGTGCCAGCAGCGGCCGCATCGGGACAGGGCCCTCCGAGCAGTACTTC	CASSGRIGTGPSEQYF
TRBV3-1	TRBJ2-5	few	NA	16	TGTGCCAGCAGCCCCCTTTCCGGGGGCCTCCAAGAGACCCAGTACTTC	CASSPLSGGLQETQYF
TRBV5-1	TRBJ1-2	NA	NA	13	TGCGCCAGCAGTCCGGACAGAGGGGATGGCTACACCTTC	CASSPDRGDGYTF
TRBV20-1	TRBJ2-2	NA	NA	14	TGCAGTGCTAGACCGGGGTCGAACACCGGGGAGCTGTTTTTT	CSARPGSNTGELFF
TRBV12-5	TRBJ2-5	NA	NA	12	TGTGCTAGAGCAGATTTTCAAGAGACCCAGTACTTC	CARADFQETQYF
TRBV6-2/TRBV6-3	TRBJ2-7	NA	NA	11	TGTGCCAGCAGCCACGAACCCGAGCAGTACTTC	CASSHEPEQYF
TRBV7-2	TRBJ2-3	NA	TRBD2	16	TGTGCCAGCAGCCCGCCGGGACTAGCGGGGGGAAATACGCAGTATTTT	CASSPPGLAGGNTQYF
TRBV10-3	TRBJ2-5	NA	NA	13	TGTGCCATCAGTAACAGCGATAAAGAGACCCAGTACTTC	CAISNSDKETQYF
TRBV15	TRBJ1-4	few	NA	17	TGTGCCACCAGCAGAGATGCTCCTCCGGGACATCGGGAAAAACTGTTTTTT	CATSRDAPPGHREKLFF
TRBV9	TRBJ2-1	once	NA	10	TGTGCCAGCAGCGTAGATAGCCCGTTCTTC	CASSVDSPFF
TRBV6-1	TRBJ2-7	NA	NA	11	TGTGCCACCCTTTCGTGGGCCGAGCAGTACTTC	CATLSWAEQYF
TRBV5-1	TRBJ2-5	NA	TRBD1	16	TGCGCCAGCAGCTTGGATTCGACAGGGTGGGTGAAGACCCAGTACTTC	CASSLDSTGWVKTQYF
TRBV20-1	TRBJ2-5	NA	TRBD2	16	TGCAGTGCTAGAGCTTCGTTTAGCGGGACTCAAGAGACCCAGTACTTC	CSARASFSGTQETQYF
TRBV20-1	TRBJ1-2	NA	NA	13	TGCAGTGCTAGGGCAGGGGATGGGTATGGCTACACCTTC	CSARAGDGYGYTF
TRBV30	TRBJ1-2	NA	TRBD1	15	TGTGCCTGGATGCAGGGGGCTCTAAGGAACTATGGCTACACCTTC	CAWMQGALRNYGYTF
TRBV6-6	TRBJ2-1	NA	NA	13	TGTGCCAGCAGTTATGTTCATCTTGATGAGCAGTTCTTC	CASSYVHLDEQFF
TRBV18	TRBJ2-2	many	NA	15	TGTGCCAGCTCACCAAGAGGGGACAACACCGGGGAGCTGTTTTTT	CASSPRGDNTGELFF
TRBV29-1	TRBJ2-1	few	NA	14	TGCAGCGTTGGAAGGGAAACGCTCTACAATGAGCAGTTCTTC	CSVGRETLYNEQFF
TRBV27	TRBJ1-6	NA	NA	17	TGTGCCGGCAGTTTAGTTGGGACGGGTTTTTCCTATTCACCCCTCCACTTT	CAGSLVGTGFSYSPLHF
TRBV6-5	TRBJ2-1	once	NA	16	TGTGCCAGCAGTTACGGGGCCCGGGGTTCCTACAATGAGCAGTTCTTC	CASSYGARGSYNEQFF
TRBV7-2	TRBJ2-3	NA	TRBD2	15	TGTGCCAGCAGCCCAGCGGGGGGGCCGGGAGATACGCAGTATTTT	CASSPAGGPGDTQYF
TRBV2	TRBJ2-1	once	NA	12	TGTGCCAGCAGTGAAGCGGTGAATGAGCAGTTCTTC	CASSEAVNEQFF
TRBV14	TRBJ2-2	NA	NA	15	TGTGCCAGCAGCATCCGGGACCCCAGGACCGGGGAGCTGTTTTTT	CASSIRDPRTGELFF
TRBV12-3/TRBV12-4	TRBJ2-3	NA	NA	15	TGTGCCAGCAGTACCCCGGGGGCCCCCACAGATACGCAGTATTTT	CASSTPGAPTDTQYF
TRBV10-3	TRBJ2-7	NA	NA	15	TGTGCCATCAGTGATCTCTGGGACACAAACTACGAGCAGTACTTC	CAISDLWDTNYEQYF
TRBV7-3	TRBJ2-4	few	TRBD1	13	TGTGCCAGCAGCTTTGGGACAGGTGAGGAGCAGTACTTC	CASSFGTGEEQYF
TRBV3-1	TRBJ2-1	NA	NA	13	TGTGCCAGCAGCCAATCCAGGATCAATGAGCAGTTCTTC	CASSQSRINEQFF
TRBV20-1	TRBJ2-3	NA	TRBD1	13	TGCAGTTGGGGGGGACAGGGGGCAGATACGCAGTATTTT	CSWGGQGADTQYF
TRBV12-3/TRBV12-4	TRBJ1-2	NA	TRBD1	16	TGTGCCAGCAGTTTAGGGGGGGACAGCCCGATCTATGGCTACACCTTC	CASSLGGDSPIYGYTF
TRBV27	TRBJ1-2	once	NA	14	TGTGCCAGCAGTTCAAGACAGGTTAACTATGGCTACACCTTC	CASSSRQVNYGYTF
TRBV4-2	TRBJ2-4	NA	TRBD1	13	TGTGCCAGCAGCCAGCCCAGGGGGAACATTCAGTACTTC	CASSQPRGNIQYF
TRBV6-1	TRBJ2-7	NA	NA	15	TGTGCCAGCAGGCTAGACAGGTTTGGGTCCTACGAGCAGTACTTC	CASRLDRFGSYEQYF